This is a list of T cell receptor beta chains from one sample in a study of tumor-infiltrating lymphocytes in glioblastoma multiforme. One entry per CDR3 protein, called by TCRdb with MiXCR from the multiplex PCR reads. The data show 12,000 to 15,000 distinct CDR3 sequences, 65% to 75% seen once. The sample taken for sequencing was brain tumor tissue. These receptors all come from a male donor with glioblastoma. Each CDR3 is given with its conserved first and last residue. Fields, in order: J gene, clone size, D gene, V gene, CDR3 DNA, CDR3 protein. The D gene is left open where the match is weak. The size of a clone is reported for some rows only, either as once, few or many, or as a class for expanded clones.

TRBJ2-2,once,TRBD2,TRBV10-1,TGCGCCAGCAGTAGCGGGAGGGACACCGGGGAGCTGTTTTTT,CASSSGRDTGELFF
TRBJ2-1,.,TRBD1,TRBV29-1,TGCAGCGGAACAGGGGGCTCCAAAAATGCGCAGTTCTTC,CSGTGGSKNAQFF
TRBJ2-7,few,.,TRBV12-3/TRBV12-4,TGTGCCAGCAGTTTCCGGGAAGGCGAGCAGTACTTC,CASSFREGEQYF
TRBJ2-7,.,.,TRBV6-2/TRBV6-3,TGTGCCAGCAAAGCAATCGGGTACGAGCAGTACTTC,CASKAIGYEQYF
TRBJ2-1,.,.,TRBV20-1,TGCAGTGCTAGCCCCGGGGAACTAATGGGTAACTATGAGCAGTTCTTC,CSASPGELMGNYEQFF
TRBJ1-1,.,.,TRBV11-1,TGTGCCAGCAGCTTGGGTCGGGGGAAAACTGAAGCTTTCTTT,CASSLGRGKTEAFF
TRBJ2-3,.,.,TRBV11-2,TGTGCCAGCGGCTTGACCAGCGGTACAGGTACGCAGTATTTT,CASGLTSGTGTQYF
TRBJ2-1,.,.,TRBV11-2,TGTGCCAGCAGCCTGACCGGAGGGGATCCGGAGCAGTTCTTC,CASSLTGGDPEQFF
TRBJ1-1,.,.,TRBV24-1,TGTGCCACCAGTGATTTCATGAACACTGAAGCTTTCTTT,CATSDFMNTEAFF
TRBJ2-3,.,.,TRBV6-5,TGTGCCAGCACGGTGGGAGAGGGGACAGATACGCAGTATTTT,CASTVGEGTDTQYF
TRBJ2-5,many,TRBD2,TRBV11-2,TGTGCCAGCAGCCATACACTAGCGGGGCAGACCCAGTACTTC,CASSHTLAGQTQYF
TRBJ1-6,.,.,TRBV13,TGTGCCAGCGGCTTTTATAATTCACCCCTCCACTTT,CASGFYNSPLHF
TRBJ2-7,once,TRBD2,TRBV5-1,TGCGCAAGCAGCTTGGTCGGGACTAGCGGGAGGACTGTCTACGAGCAGTACTTC,CASSLVGTSGRTVYEQYF
TRBJ2-3,.,.,TRBV29-1,TGCAGCGTTGAAGGGTTAGATACGCAGTATTTT,CSVEGLDTQYF
TRBJ2-4,.,TRBD2,TRBV5-1,TGCGCCAGCAGCCCTCCATTAGGTCCGGGACTAGCGGGAGGAGTGGCCAAGAACATTCAGTACTTC,CASSPPLGPGLAGGVAKNIQYF
TRBJ2-7,.,.,TRBV29-1,TGCAGCGTTGCGCCCGGGACGGGGCTAAGAATGGAGCAGTACTTC,CSVAPGTGLRMEQYF
TRBJ2-7,.,TRBD2,TRBV20-1,TGCAATGCTAGAGGGCTAGCGGGAGGGTTATACGAGCAGGACTTC,CNARGLAGGLYEQDF
TRBJ1-6,.,.,TRBV29-1,TGCAGCGCTGCCAGGTATAGAGAATCACCCCTCCACTTT,CSAARYRESPLHF
TRBJ2-7,.,TRBD1,TRBV6-2/TRBV6-3,TGTGCCAGCAGACGGACAGGGGGGTACGAGCAGTACTTC,CASRRTGGYEQYF
TRBJ2-5,.,.,TRBV29-1,TGCAGCGTTGCTGACAGGTTCCAAGAGACCCAGTACTTC,CSVADRFQETQYF
TRBJ2-1,.,.,TRBV29-1,TGCAGCGCACAGGAGAGCGGTGAGCAGTTCTTC,CSAQESGEQFF
TRBJ2-7,few,.,TRBV20-1,TGCAGTGCTGCACCCGGGTCGGGCGAGCAGTACTTC,CSAAPGSGEQYF
TRBJ2-5,.,TRBD1,TRBV29-1,TGCAGCGCAACCGGGACAGGGATCCTAACCCAGTACTTC,CSATGTGILTQYF
TRBJ1-1,.,.,TRBV28,TGTATCAGCAGTCCATATGGGGGGGGCTTTGGCACTGAAGCTTTCTTT,CISSPYGGGFGTEAFF
TRBJ2-3,.,TRBD1,TRBV29-1,TGCAGCGTTGAGGGGACAGGGGGCTGGTCAGATACGCAGTATTTT,CSVEGTGGWSDTQYF
TRBJ1-2,.,.,TRBV20-1,TGCACTGCTAGGAGGGACGGCGTTAACTATGGCTACACCTTC,CTARRDGVNYGYTF
TRBJ2-1,few,TRBD2,TRBV11-1,TGTGCCAGCAGCTTAAGGGGACTAGCGGGGGGGCCTCTCGGAAATGAGCAGTTCTTC,CASSLRGLAGGPLGNEQFF
TRBJ2-7,once,.,TRBV14,TGTGCCAGCAGCCGCGGGACGCCGATACTAATATACGAGCAGTACTTC,CASSRGTPILIYEQYF
TRBJ1-6,few,.,TRBV11-2,TGTGCCAGCAGCCCCGGAGATGATTCACCCCTCCACTTT,CASSPGDDSPLHF
TRBJ2-1,.,.,TRBV10-3,TGTGCCGTCAGCAACCGGGTATCGGGTAATGATGAGCAGTTCTTC,CAVSNRVSGNDEQFF
TRBJ2-1,.,.,TRBV6-5,TGTGCCAGCAGTTACTCCCTAGGCGGGTACAATGAGCAGTTCTTC,CASSYSLGGYNEQFF
TRBJ2-2,.,TRBD1,TRBV11-2,TGTGCCAGCATCCCCCGACAGGGCGATGGCACAGGGAAGCTGTTTTTT,CASIPRQGDGTGKLFF
TRBJ2-1,.,.,TRBV11-2,TGTGCCCGCAGCTTTAGTCGTACAGGATCCAATGAGCAGTTCTTC,CARSFSRTGSNEQFF